This TCR beta chain appears in the sequencing data of a study of cytomegalovirus exposure and HLA in healthy donors. Vbeta (60) and Jbeta (13) primers were used in the PCR. The repertoire was sequenced with immunoSEQ multiplex PCR; TCRdb's copy has only in-frame clones and lacks some. The sample carries 130,000 or so clones, approximately 77% recorded once. This CDR3 contains 17 residues. The V end lost 1 base, the J end lost 1 base, and 13 bases lay between the germline ends. Germline lookup yields CDR1 MNHEY and CDR2 SMNVEV (reference sequence). The receptor comes from a woman aged 55-70 years in good health and CMV-seronegative. V is TRBV27 and J is TRBJ2-2; a possible D gene is TRBD2 (5 bases). Input material: PBMCs. CDR3 sequence (DNA): TGTGCCAGCAGTTTATGGGGTGCGGGTGAGAACACCGGGGAGCTGTTTTTT. Translation: CASSLWGAGENTGELFF.